This TCR beta chain is drawn from a study of blood T cells in healthy people across ages. CDR1 is SGHTA, CDR2 FQGNSA, per germline. V was shortened by 5 bases and J by 0 bases, with 8 bases between the two germline ends. This CDR3 is 14 amino acids long. With a J-beta primer mix and a sample-barcoded 5' primer, a second PCR ran about 6 to 11 cycles. One entry per CDR3 protein, called by TCRdb with MiXCR from the 5' RACE reads. The sample includes hundreds of thousands of distinct CDR3 sequences, more than 25% of them seen just once. In addition, the sample was reused for a study of T cells of mothers and their children.

The TCR sequence derives from a boy younger than 18 in good health. The sample taken for sequencing was blood. This chain uses TRBV7-2 with TRBJ1-5, with D possibly matching TRBD1 (6 bases). DNA for the CDR3: TGTGCCAGCAGCATAGGGGGTAGCAATCAGCCCCAGCATTTT. As protein: CASSIGGSNQPQHF.